This T cell receptor beta chain was identified during a study of STAT5B mutations in CD4+ large granular lymphocyte leukemia (dated by TCRdb to between 2021 and 2024). Background on the whole study: Among the healthy controls, the CDR3 'QG' motif was associated with a particular HLA allele. The TCRbeta repertoires of CD4+ T-cell large granular lymphocyte leukemia patients were compared with the TCRbeta repertoires of healthy blood donors. Flow cytometry on FACSCanto II or FACSVerse showed that the purified fractions were more than 95% pure among lymphocytes. What the work shows at the level of the full study, not this receptor alone: CD4-sorted patient repertoires appeared more clonal than healthy CD4+ repertoires, and this difference persisted after removing the putative leukemic clones. Enrichment of TRBV06-family usage was observed among the top patient clones (8/27) relative to healthy controls (2/35). Main leukemic clonotypes were private to each patient, although approximately 26% appeared at low frequency in other patients' non-leukemic repertoires. The data were not HLA-matched, and the relatively small sample size could explain the higher clonality seen in CD4+ compared with CD8+ T-LGLL.

In the case of this clone: Its antigen target is currently unknown. No much larger clone exists at a distance of one base, and base qualities are not known.

Looking up the germline V gene (reference sequence) yields CDR1 SGHNT and CDR2 YYREEE. Germline trimming amounts to 0 bases on V and 6 bases on J, with 6 as the count of junction bases outside the gene matches. The CDR3 sequence holds 16 residues, the cysteine and phenylalanine included. Just CDR3 DNA is preserved here, 48 bases in frame from base 1. TCRbeta rearrangements were sequenced from genomic DNA using the immunoSEQ assay at survey resolution. The paper's data handling went like this. In the TCR sequencing data, the smallest productive clonotype frequency that could be detected was 2.59 x 10-5. Only productive TCRbeta rearrangements, defined as complete and in-frame sequences, were included in the analyses. The clonality of each sample was calculated as Simpson clonality in the immunoSEQ Analyzer version 3.0. Clones were binned by frequency as very rare, small, medium, large (1-20%) or hyperexpanded (>20%). Generation probabilities were estimated with OLGA 1.2.3, V-gene circos plots were made with VDJtools, specificities were looked up in VDJdb, and CDR3 motifs were identified with GLIPH. Entries here come from immuneACCESS through TCRdb and include only in-frame sequences with V and J called. Some clones fail to appear in such tables; in the studies checked, an unresolved V gene covers under half of the shortfall, and the cause of the remainder is unknown. The DNA gave D and trimming, while V, J and clone size come from that table. This sample comprises over 25,000 clones, around four fifths of them detected only once. The top ten clones comprise roughly 4.5% of the sample.

Healthy controls were roughly 40 blood donors whose buffy coats came from the Finnish Red Cross blood service. All TCR-sequenced material derived from peripheral blood: patient blood samples and healthy donor buffy coats. Peripheral blood mononuclear cells were isolated by Ficoll-Hypaque gradient centrifugation. Magnetic purification was used to isolate CD4+ cells from the buffy coats of the healthy controls. The Gentra Puregene Cell and Tissue kit was used for genomic DNA extraction, and quantification was performed on a Qubit 2.0 fluorometer. The sequence derives from a human donor in good health. Sequencing used CD4+ T cells from blood buffy coats. The chain couples TRBV5-4 to TRBJ2-2; TRBD2 fits 9 bases in the junction. The nucleotide sequence reads TGTGCCAGCAGCTTGGGATCGGGACTAGCATCCGGGGAGCTGTTTTTT. Translated, this is CASSLGSGLASGELFF.